This T cell receptor (beta chain) came from a study of CD8+ T cells in alopecia areata. The CDR3 has 15 amino acids. V shed 2 bases and J shed 5 bases, with 13 bases lying between them. CDR1 KGHSH and CDR2 LQKENI come from the germline V gene. The treatment was: oral pan-JAK inhibitor, 5-10 mg twice daily. Sequencing templates came from extracted RNA that was reverse transcribed into cDNA. Profiling relied on immunoSEQ multiplex PCR, and the TCRdb table lists in-frame clones only, not all of them. Found here are roughly 230,000 clones, 40% to 55% of them singletons; the top ten hold 2.6%. This chain links TRBV18 with TRBJ2-1; TRBD1 or TRBD2 may be the D gene (5 bases each). The TCR comes from a human donor with alopecia areata. The source was CD4+ T cells sorted from blood, collected around week 37, from a patient treated with tofacitinib. CDR3 nucleotides: TGTGCCAGCTCACCAGAGGGGACGCGCGACAATGAGCAGTTCTTC. Translating it yields CASSPEGTRDNEQFF.